This TCR beta chain was retrieved from a study of cytomegalovirus exposure and HLA in healthy donors. Clones were read by immunoSEQ multiplex PCR, and TCRdb kept only the in-frame ones, dropping some. Altogether about 21,000 clones are present, 97% being singletons, with the ten largest covering roughly 10%. The source material was PBMCs. The source is a man aged 30 to 45 in good health and CMV-seropositive.

DNA for the CDR3: TGTGCCAGCAGTTTATCGGCGGGACCCCTTGGCGAGCAGTACTTC. It codes for CASSLSAGPLGEQYF. The chain combines TRBV28 with TRBJ2-7; D might be TRBD2 (6 bases). The V end lost 1 base, the J end lost 6 bases, and 16 bases lay between the germline ends. The CDR3 covers 15 residues. Per the germline V gene, CDR1 is MDHEN and CDR2 is SYDVKM.